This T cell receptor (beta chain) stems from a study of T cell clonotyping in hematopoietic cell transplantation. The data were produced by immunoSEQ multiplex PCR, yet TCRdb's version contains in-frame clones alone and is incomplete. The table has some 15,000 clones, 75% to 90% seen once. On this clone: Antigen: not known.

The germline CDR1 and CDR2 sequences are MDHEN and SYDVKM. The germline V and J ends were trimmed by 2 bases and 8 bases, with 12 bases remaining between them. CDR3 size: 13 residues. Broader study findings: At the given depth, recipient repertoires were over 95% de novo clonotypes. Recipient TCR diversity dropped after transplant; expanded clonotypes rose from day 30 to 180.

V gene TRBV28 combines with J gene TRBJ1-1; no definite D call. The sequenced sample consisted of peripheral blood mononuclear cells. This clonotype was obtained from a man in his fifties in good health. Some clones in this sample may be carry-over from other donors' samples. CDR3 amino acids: CASSLRGEPEAFF. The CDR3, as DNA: TGTGCCAGCAGTTTACGTGGGGAGCCAGAAGCTTTCTTT.